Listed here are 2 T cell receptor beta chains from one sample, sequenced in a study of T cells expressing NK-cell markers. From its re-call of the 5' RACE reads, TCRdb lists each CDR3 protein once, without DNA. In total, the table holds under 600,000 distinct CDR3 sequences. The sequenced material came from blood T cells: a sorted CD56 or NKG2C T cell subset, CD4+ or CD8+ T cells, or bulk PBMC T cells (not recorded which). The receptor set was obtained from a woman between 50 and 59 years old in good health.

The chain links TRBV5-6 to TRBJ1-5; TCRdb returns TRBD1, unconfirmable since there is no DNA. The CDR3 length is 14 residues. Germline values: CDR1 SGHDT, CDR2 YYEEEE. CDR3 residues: CASSIGGGDQPQHF.

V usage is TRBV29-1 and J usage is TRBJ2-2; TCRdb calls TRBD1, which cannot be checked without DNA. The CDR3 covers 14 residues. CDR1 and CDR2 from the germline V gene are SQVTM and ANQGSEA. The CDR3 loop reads CSVDRGFRTGELFF.